The clone carrying this TCR beta chain was picked up one time. Its antigen remains unknown. Unmatched junction bases numbered 6, after V lost 0 bases and J lost 2 bases. The germline gives CDR1 LGHNA, CDR2 YNFKEQ. This CDR3 spans 17 amino acids. The repertoire was sequenced with immunoSEQ multiplex PCR; TCRdb's copy has only in-frame clones and lacks some. Of about 460,000 clones listed, around 89% were seen once; the top ten hold about 1.5%. The sample belongs to a study of Ad26.COV2.S vaccination and SARS-CoV-2 variants. On the study more broadly: Ad26.COV2.S given intramuscularly, once or twice 56 days apart.

The treatment denotes: 19 received Ad26.COV2.S at low or high dose, single or two shots; 5 received placebo; per-sample allocation not given. Each sample was drawn 63 days after the first injection (of vaccine or placebo). Study-wide findings and caveats: Placebo recipients had lower spike-specific TCR breadth than vaccine recipients. Breadth and depth estimates from TCRs may understate total T cell responses.

The chain has TRBV4-2 and TRBJ2-7; 11 positions match TRBD1. The material was peripheral blood, obtained in a trial of Ad26.COV2.S vaccine versus placebo. The receptor's source is a person aged 18-60 years who received the Ad26.COV2.S COVID-19 vaccine or a placebo. CDR3 region: CASSQDPRGQGAYEQYF. CDR3 nucleotides: TGTGCCAGCAGCCAAGATCCGAGGGGACAGGGGGCCTACGAGCAGTACTTC.